A single sample gave rise to the 9 T cell receptor beta chains below, sequenced in a study of a mutant IDH1 vaccine in newly diagnosed glioma. The time point here: week 11, during vaccination. The vaccine gave 300 ug of a 20-mer mutant IDH1 peptide subcutaneously per dose. Antigen specificity for these receptors is unknown. Assay used: immunoSEQ multiplex PCR; TCRdb lists only in-frame clones, some missing. The data contain 100,000 to 120,000 clones, 90% of them singletons. This sample comprised PBMCs, obtained from a glioma patient whose treatment included an IDH1 peptide vaccine. The origin of the receptors is a woman aged 45-65 years with glioma.

This chain joins TRBV7-9 and TRBJ1-4, with TRBD1 matching 7 bases. There are 16 residues in the CDR3. CDR1 and CDR2 from the germline V gene are SEHNR and FQNEAQ (reference sequence). The J segment lost 8 bases and the V segment lost 5 bases, leaving 14 bases of the junction unmatched. The chain's CDR3 is CASSVGTEPRVEKLFF. Here the CDR3 DNA reads TGTGCCAGCAGCGTAGGGACAGAGCCCAGGGTGGAAAAACTGTTTTTT.

The chain carries TRBV19 and TRBJ2-7; D gene unclear. Germline V gene lookup returns CDR1 LNHDA and CDR2 SQIVND (reference sequence). The CDR3 loop spans 13 amino acids. Deletions cut 5 bases from V and 2 bases from J, with 10 bases between. The DNA for the CDR3 is TGTGCCAGTAGTGACCTTGGGCCCTACGAGCAGTACTTC. Its protein is CASSDLGPYEQYF. The whole variable domain, filled in from reference TRBV19 and TRBJ2-7, reads DGGITQSPKYLFRKEGQNVTLSCEQNLNHDAMYWYRQDPGQGLRLIYYSQIVNDFQKGDIAEGYSVSREKKESFPLTVTSAQKNPTAFYLCASSDLGPYEQYFGPGTRLTVT.

The V call is TRBV7-9, the J call TRBJ1-5, with D unresolved. Germline CDR1 reads SEHNR; CDR2 reads FQNEAQ (reference sequence). V lost 0 bases and J 0 bases, leaving 18 bases between the germline ends. This CDR3 spans 19 amino acids. Here the CDR3 reads CASSLAWAPGINSNQPQHF. The CDR3 DNA sequence: TGTGCCAGCAGCTTAGCATGGGCGCCCGGAATTAATAGCAATCAGCCCCAGCATTTT.

In its sample, this clone was seen a few times. This chain joins TRBV6-5 and TRBJ2-7; 7 nucleotides agree with TRBD2. After removal of 5 bases from V and 4 bases from J, the junction contained 5 bases not matched to a gene. Germline assignment: CDR1 MNHEY and CDR2 SVGAGI. CDR3 length: 13 residues. The CDR3 DNA follows: TGTGCCAGCAGTCGGGAGGAGGCGTACGAGCAGTACTTC. This gives the protein CASSREEAYEQYF.

This chain links TRBV5-1 with TRBJ2-5; the D gene is possibly TRBD1 (5 bases). The CDR3 totals 14 residues. Germline-derived CDR1 and CDR2 are SGHRS and YFSETQ. Trimming removed 2 bases at V and 0 bases at J, with 8 bases between. In DNA form, the CDR3 reads TGCGCCAGCAGCTTAGCACAGGACCAAGAGACCCAGTACTTC. It translates to CASSLAQDQETQYF.

The gene calls are TRBV28 and TRBJ1-2, with D perhaps TRBD1 (6 bases). The V end lost 3 bases, the J end lost 4 bases, and 15 bases lay between the germline ends. Germline V CDR1 and CDR2: MDHEN, SYDVKM. The CDR3 contains 15 residues. This CDR3 is CASSLRAQGSYGYTF. CDR3 in DNA: TGTGCCAGCAGTTTGCGGGCCCAGGGGTCCTATGGCTACACCTTC.

This sequence joins TRBV6-6 and TRBJ2-7; 7 bases are shared with TRBD1. J was trimmed by 1 base and V by 2 bases; bases with no gene match: 8. CDR3 length: 16 amino acids. The germline CDR1 and CDR2 sequences are MNHNY and SVGAGI (reference sequence). The CDR3: CASSYGARDRSYEQYF. CDR3 nucleotide sequence: TGTGCCAGCAGTTACGGGGCCCGGGACAGATCCTACGAGCAGTACTTC.

This sequence joins TRBV6-1 and TRBJ2-3; no firm D call. Trimming took 3 bases from V and 3 from J, leaving 13 bases between them. The CDR3 loop spans 15 amino acids. Germline V gene data show CDR1 as MNHNS and CDR2 as SASEGT. The CDR3 reads CASSDPQLGTDTQYF. The CDR3 DNA reads TGTGCCAGCAGTGATCCTCAATTGGGGACAGATACGCAGTATTTT.

J is TRBJ2-7 and V is TRBV10-1, with a possible D match to TRBD2 (6 bases). The germline CDR1 and CDR2 sequences are WNHNN and SYGVQD (reference sequence). The V and J ends lost 0 bases and 3 bases respectively, with 15 bases between them. This CDR3 spans 16 amino acids. CDR3 nucleotides: TGCGCCAGCAGTGAGTCAGTTGGGGCGGGGTTCTACGAGCAGTACTTC. Residues: CASSESVGAGFYEQYF.